This is a list of T cell receptor beta chains from one sample in a study of cytomegalovirus exposure and HLA in healthy donors. Here immunoSEQ multiplex PCR was the method, and the copy in TCRdb shows in-frame clones only, minus some. Seen here are 90,000 to 150,000 clones, roughly 90% observed once, and the top ten hold over 6%. The sequenced sample was PBMCs. Receptors originate from a woman under 30 in good health and CMV-seropositive. CDR3s include the opening cysteine and the closing phenylalanine or tryptophan. Each record gives: D gene, V gene, J gene, clone size, CDR3 protein, CDR3 DNA. D genes are given only for firm matches. Expanded clones get a size class; other rows say once, few or many, or leave the size out.

NA,TRBV18,TRBJ2-3,NA,CASSPTEISTDTQYF,TGTGCCAGCTCACCGACGGAGATAAGCACAGATACGCAGTATTTT
TRBD1,TRBV28,TRBJ2-7,NA,CASRPTGGAYEQYF,TGTGCCAGCAGGCCTACAGGGGGCGCCTACGAGCAGTACTTC
TRBD1,TRBV7-3,TRBJ2-7,NA,CARGDRGYEQYF,TGTGCCAGGGGGGACAGGGGTTACGAGCAGTACTTC
NA,TRBV6-5,TRBJ2-5,NA,CASSYRETQYF,TGTGCCAGCAGTTATCGGGAGACCCAGTACTTC
NA,TRBV14,TRBJ2-5,NA,CASSLDRSQETQYF,TGTGCCAGCAGCCTTGACAGGAGCCAAGAGACCCAGTACTTC
TRBD2,TRBV5-6,TRBJ2-4,NA,CASSQLLAGVLAKNIQYF,TGTGCCAGCAGCCAACTTCTAGCGGGGGTACTAGCCAAAAACATTCAGTACTTC
NA,TRBV7-8,TRBJ2-1,NA,CASSLERNNEQFF,TGTGCCAGCAGCTTAGAGAGGAACAATGAGCAGTTCTTC
NA,TRBV27,TRBJ1-5,NA,CASSFVGGSNQPQHF,TGTGCCAGCAGTTTCGTGGGAGGGAGCAATCAGCCCCAGCATTTT
NA,TRBV7-9,TRBJ1-5,NA,CASSLANGEMSNQPQHF,TGTGCCAGCAGTTTAGCAAATGGGGAGATGAGCAATCAGCCCCAGCATTTT
TRBD1,TRBV6-1,TRBJ1-3,NA,CASTRDRGLGNTIYF,TGTGCCAGCACCAGGGACAGGGGGCTCGGAAACACCATATATTTT
NA,TRBV21-1,TRBJ2-1,NA,CASSSSTGTGENNEQFF,TGTGCCAGCAGCTCTTCTACCGGGACAGGGGAAAACAATGAGCAGTTCTTC
NA,TRBV7-2,TRBJ1-1,NA,CASSLEGGNTEAFF,TGTGCCAGCAGCTTAGAGGGAGGGAACACTGAAGCTTTCTTT
NA,TRBV27,TRBJ2-7,NA,CASRGQRRAYEQYF,TGTGCCAGCAGGGGTCAGAGACGGGCCTACGAGCAGTACTTC
TRBD1,TRBV19,TRBJ1-1,NA,CASRRQGITEAFF,TGTGCCAGCAGGCGACAGGGTATAACTGAAGCTTTCTTT
TRBD1,TRBV7-9,TRBJ1-4,once,CASSWTGNNEKLFF,TGTGCCAGCAGCTGGACAGGCAATAATGAAAAACTGTTTTTT
NA,TRBV6-1,TRBJ1-1,NA,CASHRNTEAFF,TGTGCCAGCCACAGGAACACTGAAGCTTTCTTT
NA,TRBV5-1,TRBJ1-5,NA,CASSLGGGRAGNQPQHF,TGCGCCAGCAGCTTGGGGGGTGGCAGGGCGGGCAATCAGCCCCAGCATTTT
TRBD2,TRBV15,TRBJ2-3,NA,CATRAGAGVRTDTQYF,TGTGCCACCCGCGCGGGAGCGGGGGTTAGGACAGATACGCAGTATTTT
TRBD1,TRBV19,TRBJ1-3,NA,CASQQGISGNTIYF,TGTGCCAGTCAACAGGGGATCTCTGGAAACACCATATATTTT
TRBD2,TRBV25-1,TRBJ2-3,NA,CASSGGTSGRSTDTQYF,TGTGCCAGCAGTGGAGGGACTAGCGGGAGGTCCACAGATACGCAGTATTTT
NA,TRBV18,TRBJ1-2,NA,CASSPNGKRNYGYTF,TGTGCCAGCTCACCTAACGGGAAAAGGAACTATGGCTACACCTTC
NA,TRBV30,TRBJ2-7,NA,CAWSVRVSYEQYF,TGTGCCTGGAGTGTCCGAGTCTCCTACGAGCAGTACTTC
TRBD1,TRBV6-6,TRBJ2-7,NA,CASSYSPGQQYEQYF,TGTGCCAGCAGTTATTCGCCGGGACAGCAATACGAGCAGTACTTC
TRBD2,TRBV5-1,TRBJ2-3,NA,CASSSAYSAGGRGDTQYF,TGCGCCAGCAGCTCGGCTTATTCTGCGGGGGGCAGAGGAGATACGCAGTATTTT
TRBD1,TRBV15,TRBJ2-7,NA,CATSSRTGTGSLQYF,TGTGCCACCAGCAGCCGGACCGGGACAGGGAGCCTCCAGTACTTC
NA,TRBV27,TRBJ1-1,NA,CASSPNGGRNTEAFF,TGTGCCAGCAGTCCCAACGGCGGGAGGAACACTGAAGCTTTCTTT
TRBD2,TRBV5-4,TRBJ2-3,NA,CASSRLGSGGPAPRTQYF,TGTGCCAGCAGCCGCTTGGGTAGCGGGGGGCCGGCCCCCCGTACGCAGTATTTT
TRBD1,TRBV2,TRBJ1-2,once,CASRGDRSTGYTF,TGTGCCAGCAGGGGGGACAGGTCGACCGGCTACACTTTC
NA,TRBV6-6,TRBJ1-1,NA,CASSLRGAGDTEAFF,TGTGCCAGCAGCCTCCGGGGGGCCGGCGACACTGAAGCTTTCTTT
NA,TRBV2,TRBJ2-7,once,CASSLSLRVEQYF,TGTGCCAGCAGTCTCTCCCTGCGCGTCGAGCAGTACTTC
TRBD2,TRBV5-1,TRBJ2-7,NA,CASSSSGTTSYEQYF,TGCGCCAGCAGCTCTTCCGGGACTACCTCCTACGAGCAGTACTTC
NA,TRBV6-5,TRBJ1-2,NA,CASSYGGHPDYGYTF,TGTGCCAGCAGTTACGGGGGACACCCGGACTATGGCTACACCTTC
NA,TRBV10-3,TRBJ2-1,NA,CAISERGSREQFF,TGTGCCATCAGTGAGAGGGGTAGTAGGGAGCAGTTCTTC
NA,TRBV9,TRBJ1-1,few,CASSPTGMVDTEAFF,TGTGCCAGCAGCCCCACAGGGATGGTTGACACTGAAGCTTTCTTT
TRBD1,TRBV11-2,TRBJ2-7,NA,CASSQPGGYEQYF,TGTGCCAGCAGCCAACCAGGGGGATACGAGCAGTACTTC
NA,TRBV20-1,TRBJ2-5,NA,CSASGQETQYF,TGCAGTGCTAGCGGGCAAGAGACCCAGTACTTC
TRBD1,TRBV6-6,TRBJ1-1,NA,CASSGRDRGGTEAFF,TGTGCCAGCAGTGGTAGGGACAGGGGAGGTACTGAAGCTTTCTTT
NA,TRBV9,TRBJ1-1,NA,CASSVAERFPGTEAFF,TGTGCCAGCAGCGTAGCAGAGAGATTCCCGGGCACTGAAGCTTTCTTT
TRBD2,TRBV9,TRBJ2-3,NA,CASCPTGGTDTQYF,TGTGCCAGCTGTCCGACGGGGGGAACAGATACGCAGTATTTT
TRBD2,TRBV4-2,TRBJ2-5,NA,CASSQDLSLAGSETQYF,TGTGCCAGCAGCCAAGATTTGAGCCTAGCGGGATCGGAGACCCAGTACTTC
TRBD2,TRBV4-1,TRBJ2-3,NA,CASSPTSGGTTDTQYF,TGCGCCAGCAGCCCGACTAGCGGGGGGACCACAGATACGCAGTATTTT
TRBD1,TRBV5-1,TRBJ2-1,NA,CASSLAGQGVRGEQFF,TGCGCCAGCAGCTTGGCCGGACAGGGGGTTAGAGGTGAGCAGTTCTTC
TRBD1,TRBV2,TRBJ2-5,NA,CASSEGQGPQETQYF,TGTGCCAGCAGTGAAGGACAGGGACCACAAGAGACCCAGTACTTC
TRBD1,TRBV9,TRBJ1-3,NA,CASSTRQGGQTPSGNTIYF,TGTGCCAGCAGCACGAGACAGGGGGGCCAAACCCCCTCTGGAAACACCATATATTTT
TRBD1,TRBV28,TRBJ2-7,NA,CASSWGAGGNEQYF,TGTGCCAGCAGTTGGGGGGCAGGGGGCAACGAGCAGTACTTC
TRBD1,TRBV6-1,TRBJ1-1,few,CASRTSGQSQTKAFF,TGTGCCAGCAGAACGTCGGGACAGTCCCAGACGAAGGCTTTCTTT
NA,TRBV7-9,TRBJ1-5,NA,CASSSQGINQPQHF,TGTGCCAGCAGTTCGCAGGGTATCAATCAGCCCCAGCATTTT
NA,TRBV27,TRBJ2-1,once,CASSFPGRGEQFF,TGTGCCAGCAGTTTCCCCGGACGGGGTGAGCAGTTCTTC
NA,TRBV18,TRBJ1-4,NA,CASSATVASATNEKLFF,TGTGCCAGCTCCGCGACAGTTGCATCAGCAACTAATGAAAAACTGTTTTTT
NA,TRBV5-6,TRBJ1-1,once,CASSSGAEAFF,TGTGCCAGCAGTTCAGGGGCTGAAGCTTTCTTT
NA,TRBV30,TRBJ1-1,NA,CAWTTGSLATEAFF,TGTGCCTGGACCACCGGGAGCCTCGCCACTGAAGCTTTCTTT
TRBD1,TRBV6-1,TRBJ1-1,NA,CASSARTGVSTEAFF,TGTGCCAGCAGTGCGAGGACAGGGGTTAGCACTGAAGCTTTCTTT
TRBD1,TRBV27,TRBJ1-1,NA,CASSLSPEGALNTEAFF,TGTGCCAGCAGTTTATCGCCGGAGGGGGCCCTGAACACTGAAGCTTTCTTT
TRBD2,TRBV11-3,TRBJ2-5,NA,CASSPWSGTSDIETQYF,TGTGCCAGCAGCCCGTGGTCAGGGACTAGCGACATCGAGACCCAGTACTTC
TRBD1,TRBV19,TRBJ2-2,NA,CASSTSGGASTGELFF,TGTGCCAGTAGTACTTCAGGGGGCGCGAGCACCGGGGAGCTGTTTTTT
TRBD1,TRBV11-2,TRBJ2-4,NA,CASSLTRTGGKNIQYF,TGTGCCAGCAGCTTAACCCGGACAGGGGGCAAAAACATTCAGTACTTC
NA,TRBV14,TRBJ1-1,NA,CASSGTLGGLMNTEAFF,TGTGCCAGCAGCGGGACCTTAGGGGGTCTCATGAACACTGAAGCTTTCTTT
TRBD1,TRBV18,TRBJ1-4,few,CASSPGQGHEKLFF,TGTGCCAGCTCACCGGGACAGGGCCACGAAAAACTGTTTTTT
NA,TRBV6-5,TRBJ1-4,NA,CASTFRGEKLFF,TGTGCCAGCACGTTTAGGGGGGAAAAACTGTTTTTT
NA,TRBV19,TRBJ1-5,NA,CASRDSYGNSNQPQHF,TGTGCCAGTAGGGACAGCTACGGGAATAGCAATCAGCCCCAGCATTTT